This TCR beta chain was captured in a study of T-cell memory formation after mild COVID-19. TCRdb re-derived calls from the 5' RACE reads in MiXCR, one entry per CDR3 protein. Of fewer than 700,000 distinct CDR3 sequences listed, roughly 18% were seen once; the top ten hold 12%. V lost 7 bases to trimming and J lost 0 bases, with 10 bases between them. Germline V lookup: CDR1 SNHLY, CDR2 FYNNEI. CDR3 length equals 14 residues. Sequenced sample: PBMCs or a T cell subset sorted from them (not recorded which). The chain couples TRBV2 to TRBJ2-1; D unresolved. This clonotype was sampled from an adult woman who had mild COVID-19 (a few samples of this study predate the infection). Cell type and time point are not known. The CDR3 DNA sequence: TGTGCCAGCACGGTACGAAGCTCCTACAATGAGCAGTTCTTC. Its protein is CASTVRSSYNEQFF.